The clone carrying this TCR beta chain showed up just a few times. Its antigen is not known. The assay was immunoSEQ multiplex PCR, and TCRdb's table has in-frame clones only and misses some. In the table there are some 350,000 clones, roughly 71% of which are singletons. This entry is derived from a study of cytotoxic CD8 clonotypes in ibrutinib-treated CLL. On the study more broadly: Responses comprised 24 partial and 2 complete; at median approximately six years, around 14 remained remitted and about twelve progressed. Overall study findings and caveats: Higher clonality was seen at ibrutinib response and a return toward baseline at progression.

The V end was cut by 3 bases, the J end by 1 base, with 9 bases between. From germline, CDR1 is ENHRY and CDR2 SYGVKD. There are 14 residues in the CDR3. The sample was PBMCs, taken after 36 months of ibrutinib treatment. This TCR came from a human donor with chronic lymphocytic leukemia. The rearrangement joins TRBV10-3 to TRBJ1-1, with unresolved D. The CDR3 nucleotides are TGTGCCATCAGTGACGAGTACAGGAACACTGAAGCTTTCTTT. The encoded protein is CAISDEYRNTEAFF.